The T cell receptor beta chain under discussion was sequenced for a study of shared clonotypes between healthy human individuals. The team ran DNA from unsorted PBMCs on ten immunoSEQ deep assay plates for sequencing. Sequenced by immunoSEQ multiplex PCR; TCRdb stores in-frame clones only, minus some. Of fewer than 600,000 clones listed, 60% to 80% are singletons. The V segment lost 4 bases and the J segment 4 bases; nucleotides outside the gene matches: 7. The CDR3 length is 16 residues. Germline CDR1 and CDR2: SGHRS and YFSETQ. The source material was PBMCs. The chain joins TRBV5-1 to TRBJ2-5; 13 bases map to TRBD2. The source is a woman between 35 and 50 years old in good health. Some clones in this sample may be carry-over from other donors' samples. The CDR3 sequence: CASSLRTSGSGETQYF. CDR3 bases: TGCGCCAGCAGCCTGCGGACTAGCGGGAGCGGAGAGACCCAGTACTTC.